Listed below are T cell receptor beta chains from one sample, sequenced in a study of blood T cell repertoires in COVID-19. The assay was immunoSEQ multiplex PCR, and TCRdb's table has in-frame clones only and misses some. Of around 430,000 clones listed, 88% are singletons. Sequenced material: peripheral blood. The source of these receptors is a woman in her fifties or sixties with COVID-19, enrolled during active disease. Each CDR3 is given with its conserved first and last residue. D genes are given only for firm matches. Expanded clones get a size class; other rows say once, few or many, or leave the size out.

j_call	v_call	d_call	clone_size	cdr3_nt	cdr3_aa
TRBJ1-2	TRBV20-1	TRBD1	once	TGCAGTGCTAGTCCCGGGACAGAGACTAGAGGCTACACCTTC	CSASPGTETRGYTF
TRBJ2-5	TRBV5-1	.	.	TGCGCCAGCAGCACCTTATCGGGAATCCAAGAGACCCAGTACTTC	CASSTLSGIQETQYF
TRBJ2-1	TRBV5-1	.	.	TGCGCCAGCAGCTGGCCCCTAGGAGCGGTCGCGAATGAGCAGTTCTTC	CASSWPLGAVANEQFF
TRBJ1-4	TRBV3-1/TRBV3-2	TRBD1	.	TGTGCCAGCCGACAGGGCGTTACGACTAATGAAAAACTGTTTTTT	CASRQGVTTNEKLFF
TRBJ2-2	TRBV7-3	TRBD1	.	TGTGCCAGCATCAAACCCGGGACAGGCAACACCGGGGAGCTGTTTTTT	CASIKPGTGNTGELFF
TRBJ2-1	TRBV10-2	.	.	TGCGCCAGCAGTGAAATTGCGGGGGAGCAGTTCTTC	CASSEIAGEQFF
TRBJ1-6	TRBV6-1	.	.	TGTGCCAGCAGTGAAGCGCTAAGGGGACTGACCAGTTCACCCCTCCACTTT	CASSEALRGLTSSPLHF
TRBJ2-1	TRBV5-1	TRBD2	.	TGCGCCAGCAGCTTGACCCTAGCGGGGAACAATGAGCAGTTCTTC	CASSLTLAGNNEQFF
TRBJ2-2	TRBV3-1/TRBV3-2	TRBD2	.	TGTGCCAGCAGCCAAGCAGGCGGGGGGTTCGGGGAGCTGTTTTTT	CASSQAGGGFGELFF
TRBJ2-1	TRBV2	.	.	TGTGCCAGCAGTGAGGAGTTTGAGCAGTTCTTC	CASSEEFEQFF
TRBJ2-5	TRBV6-1	.	.	TGTGCCAGCAGTGAAGTTGAGGGATCTCAAGAGACCCAGTACTTC	CASSEVEGSQETQYF
TRBJ2-7	TRBV9	.	.	TGTGCCAGCAGCGTAGGGGGCGAATCCTACGAGCAGTACTTC	CASSVGGESYEQYF
TRBJ1-1	TRBV7-9	.	.	TGTGCCAGCAGCGCCATGAGGAACACTGAAGCTTTCTTT	CASSAMRNTEAFF
TRBJ1-3	TRBV28	.	.	TGTGCCAGCAGATCCTACGAGGGGACATTTGGAAACACCATATATTTT	CASRSYEGTFGNTIYF
TRBJ1-1	TRBV28	.	.	TGTGCCAGCAGTCCCTCGGGGGGGTACACTGAAGCTTTCTTT	CASSPSGGYTEAFF
TRBJ2-7	TRBV6-6	TRBD2	.	TGTGCCAGCAGATTTAGCGGGGGGGCGTACGAGCAGTACTTC	CASRFSGGAYEQYF
TRBJ1-3	TRBV30	.	.	TGTGCTGCAGGCCTGGGAGGCGCCATATATTTT	CAAGLGGAIYF
TRBJ1-2	TRBV10-1	.	many	TGCGCCAGCAGCCAAGACAGGTCCGACCCGGAGGGCTACACCTTC	CASSQDRSDPEGYTF
TRBJ2-5	TRBV7-9	.	.	TGTGCCAGCAGCTTAATGACAGGGCGCGGAGGGGAGACCCAGTACTTC	CASSLMTGRGGETQYF
TRBJ2-2	TRBV5-1	.	.	TGCGCCAGCAAGGGGGAGACCACCGGGGAGCTGTTTTTT	CASKGETTGELFF
TRBJ2-1	TRBV19	TRBD2	.	TGTGCCAGTAGTATCCTACTAGCGGCTTACAATGAGCAGTTCTTC	CASSILLAAYNEQFF
TRBJ2-7	TRBV11-2	TRBD1	.	TGTGCCAGCAGCCCCGGGACAGGGGTGTACTTC	CASSPGTGVYF
TRBJ1-5	TRBV7-2	TRBD1	.	TGTGCCAGCAGCTTTACAGGGGGCGAGGATCCCCAGCATTTT	CASSFTGGEDPQHF
TRBJ1-1	TRBV11-3	.	.	TGTGCCAGCAGCTTAGGACTCGTCCGGTACACTGAAGCTTTCTTT	CASSLGLVRYTEAFF
TRBJ2-1	TRBV11-2	.	.	TGTGCCAGCACACCGACGGGGGTAAGTGAGCAGTTCTTC	CASTPTGVSEQFF
TRBJ2-7	TRBV9	TRBD1	.	TGTGCCAGCAGCTCAGGGACAGTTCCCTCCTACGAGCAGTACTTC	CASSSGTVPSYEQYF
TRBJ1-1	TRBV5-6	.	.	TGTGCCAGCGGAAGGGGCGAGTTAGGCTCGGGAGCTTTCTTT	CASGRGELGSGAFF
TRBJ1-4	TRBV27	TRBD1	.	TGTGCCAGCAGTTTTACACCGGGACAGAGCAGGGAAAAACTGTTTTTT	CASSFTPGQSREKLFF
TRBJ1-5	TRBV9	.	.	TGTGCCAGCAGCTCCGAGCCTCACAGGGATCAGCCCCAGCATTTT	CASSSEPHRDQPQHF
TRBJ1-6	TRBV6-5	TRBD1	.	TGTGCCAGCAGTTACTTTGACAGGGAGAATTCACCCCTCCACTTT	CASSYFDRENSPLHF
TRBJ2-5	TRBV3-1/TRBV3-2	TRBD2	once	TGTGCCAGCAGACCCGGACTAGCGGGGGGTAGGGAGACCCAGTACTTC	CASRPGLAGGRETQYF
TRBJ2-7	TRBV12-3/TRBV12-4	.	.	TGTGCCAGCAGTTTATCTACCCCCCAGTACTTC	CASSLSTPQYF
TRBJ1-5	TRBV7-2	.	.	TGTGCCAGCAGCTTAATGGACAGTAATCAGCCCCAGCATTTT	CASSLMDSNQPQHF
TRBJ1-6	TRBV7-8	TRBD1	.	TGTGCCAGCAGCCTTAGAGACAGGGAAGTAAATTCACCCCTCCACTTT	CASSLRDREVNSPLHF
TRBJ1-1	TRBV15	.	.	TGTGCCACCCGGTTTGGACAGAGGAACACTGAAGCTTTCTTT	CATRFGQRNTEAFF
TRBJ1-4	TRBV7-9	.	.	TGTGCCAGCAGCTCGTCTATCGGGCAAAGGGGGAAACTGTTTTTT	CASSSSIGQRGKLFF
TRBJ1-2	TRBV7-9	TRBD1	.	TGTGCCAGCAGCTCTGGACAGGGGCCTGGCGGCTACACCTTC	CASSSGQGPGGYTF
TRBJ1-4	TRBV9	.	.	TGTGCCAGCAGCGTACGGCCGGCAGGGGCCAATGAAAAACTGTTTTTT	CASSVRPAGANEKLFF
TRBJ2-7	TRBV4-1	TRBD1	.	TGCGCCAGCAGCCAAGCCACCACAGGGGCCTACGAGCAGTACTTC	CASSQATTGAYEQYF
TRBJ2-3	TRBV7-3	TRBD2	.	TGTGCCAGCAGCTTAACACTAGCGGGAACAGATACGCAGTATTTT	CASSLTLAGTDTQYF
TRBJ1-5	TRBV12-5	.	.	TGTGCTAGTGGTTCGTACAATCAGCCCCAGCATTTT	CASGSYNQPQHF
TRBJ1-2	TRBV2	TRBD1	.	TGTGCCAGCAGGGAGGGACAGGGGGATGGCTACACCTTC	CASREGQGDGYTF
TRBJ2-2	TRBV7-6	.	.	TGTGCCAGCAGCTTGGGCCGCGACAGCACCGGGGAGCTGTTTTTT	CASSLGRDSTGELFF
TRBJ2-2	TRBV18	.	.	TGTGCCAGCTACCACGGACAGCAGAACACCGGGGAGCTGTTTTTT	CASYHGQQNTGELFF
TRBJ1-2	TRBV5-4	.	.	TGTGCCAGCAGCTCCAGGGGCCGCTACTATGGCTACACCTTC	CASSSRGRYYGYTF
TRBJ1-3	TRBV6-6	.	.	TGTGCCAGCAGTCGAATCCGGGGACACAATGGAAACACCATATATTTT	CASSRIRGHNGNTIYF
TRBJ1-2	TRBV5-1	TRBD1	.	TGCGCCAGCAGCCGGACAGGGGATGGCTACACCTTC	CASSRTGDGYTF
TRBJ2-7	TRBV28	.	.	TGTGCCAGCAGCAGAACCCTAAGGGGCGTGGAGCAGTACTTC	CASSRTLRGVEQYF
TRBJ2-4	TRBV6-2/TRBV6-3	TRBD2	.	TGTGCCAGCAGTTACTCGCTAGCGGGGGGCCTCCGGGGTGCCAAAAACATTCAGTACTTC	CASSYSLAGGLRGAKNIQYF
TRBJ2-3	TRBV6-5	TRBD2	.	TGTGCCAGCATTTTACTAGCGGGTCCCACAGATACGCAGTATTTT	CASILLAGPTDTQYF
TRBJ1-4	TRBV6-1	.	few	TGTGCCAGCAGTGAGTACACAACTAATGAAAAACTGTTTTTT	CASSEYTTNEKLFF
TRBJ2-3	TRBV11-1	.	.	TGTGCCAGCAGCCCAAACGCGGGAAGCCGCACAGATACGCAGTATTTT	CASSPNAGSRTDTQYF
TRBJ1-4	TRBV5-1	TRBD1	once	TGCGCCAGCAGCGCCGGACAGGGAGGGGCAGGGGAAAAACTGTTTTTT	CASSAGQGGAGEKLFF
TRBJ1-5	TRBV6-6	TRBD1	.	TGTGCCAGCAGTCCTACACAGGGGGAATTCGGCAATCAGCCCCAGCATTTT	CASSPTQGEFGNQPQHF
TRBJ2-2	TRBV11-2	.	.	TGTGCCAGCAGCTTACGGGGGCAGGGGGACACCGGGGAGCTGTTTTTT	CASSLRGQGDTGELFF
TRBJ2-1	TRBV19	TRBD1	few	TGTGCCAGTAGTATAGGGACAGGGGGCAATGAGCAGTTCTTC	CASSIGTGGNEQFF
TRBJ2-2	TRBV10-3	.	.	TGTGCCATCAGTGAGGGCGGCCGTAGGACCGGGGAGCTGTTTTTT	CAISEGGRRTGELFF
TRBJ1-1	TRBV18	.	.	TGTGCCAGCTCACCCGGGAGCACTGAAGCTTTCTTT	CASSPGSTEAFF
TRBJ1-2	TRBV5-4	.	.	TGTGCCAGCAGCCCAGGGGTGATTGGCTACACCTTC	CASSPGVIGYTF
TRBJ1-5	TRBV18	TRBD1	.	TGTGCCAGCTCACCAGGCGACAGGGGTCGTAGCAATCAGCCCCAGCATTTT	CASSPGDRGRSNQPQHF